The present TCR beta chain was sequenced within a study of T cell repertoires in cytomegalovirus infection. Study summary: CMV epitopes that were recently identified and HLA-C-restricted were used alongside well-studied HLA-B-restricted ones. An indication of both CMV infection and matching HLA type came from public TCR beta signatures.

The table lists this clonotype with a few counts. Antigen specificity is unknown. Study results and caveats: HLA-C-restricted TCR beta clonotypes specific for CMV led the ex vivo response. Carriers of CMV plus the relevant HLA were identified by cumulative public TCR beta family frequency.

TCRdb called the reads again in MiXCR, with one record for every CDR3 protein. The table includes 300,000 to 400,000 distinct CDR3 sequences, under 35% detected once. V was cut by 0 bases and J by 4 bases, with 5 bases left in between. CDR1 is MNHEY, CDR2 SVGAGI, per germline. The CDR3 totals 13 residues. The sample consisted of cultured PBMCs, taken from culture after CMV antigen stimulation. The genes are TRBV6-5 and TRBJ2-3, with no clear D. The TCR comes from a human donor in good health (CMV status not recorded). Some clones in this sample may be carry-over from other donors' samples. DNA of the CDR3: TGTGCCAGCAGTTACTCGTGGGCAGATACGCAGTATTTT. Amino acids: CASSYSWADTQYF.